These 29 T cell receptor beta chains share one sample of origin, sequenced in a study of control samples from healthy donors and cancer patients. Assay used: immunoSEQ multiplex PCR; TCRdb lists only in-frame clones, some missing. This table has 150,000 or so clones, around 94% appearing once. The sample consisted of PBMCs. The source is a man between 60 and 70 years old with colorectal cancer.

This clone showed up just a few times. In nucleotides, the CDR3 is TGTGCCAGCAGCCTTCCGGGGGGCCTACCTTCTGGCTACACCTTC. Amino acids: CASSLPGGLPSGYTF. The genes are TRBV9 and TRBJ1-2, with a possible D match to TRBD1 (6 bases). Germline CDR1 reads SGDLS; CDR2 reads YYNGEE. The CDR3 spans 15 residues. The ends were cut back, 4 bases at V and 7 bases at J, with 20 bases in the middle.

The sample holds one count of this clone. The V call is TRBV3-1 (or the pseudogene TRBV3-2), the J call TRBJ1-1; TRBD1 agrees at 7 bases. This CDR3 region has 12 residues. Trimming cost V 6 bases and J 5 bases; bases outside gene matches: 3. Germline loops: CDR1 LGHDT, CDR2 YNNKEL (reference sequence). DNA of the CDR3: TGTGCCAGCAGAGCGACAGGGACTGAAGCTTTCTTT. Its protein is CASRATGTEAFF.

The V call is TRBV5-4, the J call TRBJ2-7; TRBD2 might be the D (7 bases). The V end lost 4 bases, the J end lost 2 bases, and 22 bases lay between the germline ends. In germline, CDR1 is SGHNT, CDR2 YYREEE (reference sequence). CDR3 size: 17 residues. In DNA, the CDR3 is TGTGCCAGCAGCCTTGGGTTGGGGGGGGGCTCCGCCTACGAGCAGTACTTC. This encodes CASSLGLGGGSAYEQYF.

This chain joins TRBV2 and TRBJ2-5, with D possibly TRBD1 on 6 matching bases. Germline-derived CDR1 and CDR2 are SNHLY and FYNNEI. The length of the CDR3 is 15 residues. Trimming stripped 2 bases from V and 1 base from J, with 11 bases between. This chain's CDR3 is CASSEQGLFQETQYF. CDR3 bases: TGTGCCAGCAGTGAACAGGGGTTGTTCCAAGAGACCCAGTACTTC.

The chain combines TRBV11-2 with TRBJ1-4; possible D gene TRBD1, 5 bases. The V end lost 1 base, the J end lost 8 bases, and 14 bases lay between the germline ends. In germline, CDR1 is SGHAT, CDR2 FQNNGV. This CDR3 region has 15 residues. The CDR3: CASSLAAGGGEKLFF. CDR3 DNA sequence: TGTGCCAGCAGCTTAGCGGCGGGGGGTGGAGAAAAACTGTTTTTT.

The rearrangement links TRBV2 to TRBJ1-6; D gene ambiguous. There are 15 residues in the CDR3. With 6 bases removed from V and 7 bases from J, the gap between germline ends came to 16 bases. Germline-derived CDR1 and CDR2 are SNHLY and FYNNEI. CDR3 in amino acids: CASSPMEGANSPLHF. For the CDR3, the DNA is TGTGCCAGCAGCCCCATGGAGGGCGCCAATTCACCCCTCCACTTT.

This chain uses TRBV3-1 (or the pseudogene TRBV3-2) with TRBJ1-4, with 9 bases fitting TRBD1. Trimming cost V 2 bases and J 5 bases; bases outside gene matches: 6. This CDR3 comprises 16 residues. Germline CDR1 is LGHDT and CDR2 is YNNKEL (reference sequence). CDR3 protein: CASSQTTGTGNEKLFF. The CDR3 nucleotides are TGTGCCAGCAGCCAAACAACCGGGACAGGGAATGAAAAACTGTTTTTT.

On this clone itself: Other DNA sequences of this sample code for an identical CDR3. V is TRBV10-2 and J is TRBJ1-2; D might be TRBD1 (6 bases). The CDR3 is 15 residues long. CDR1 is WSHSY and CDR2 is SAAADI in the germline V gene. The V end lost 2 bases, the J end lost 2 bases, and 12 bases lay between the germline ends. The CDR3 bases are TGCGCCAGCAGTGAGGAACAGGGCTTCAACTATGGCTACACCTTC. Translated: CASSEEQGFNYGYTF.

This clone was recorded only once. V gene TRBV18 combines with J gene TRBJ1-4; a possible D gene is TRBD1 (6 bases). From germline, CDR1 is KGHSH and CDR2 LQKENI. This CDR3 region has 15 residues. V was shortened by 2 bases and J by 8 bases, with 15 bases between the two germline ends. CDR3 region: CASSPSNRVDEKLFF. As DNA, the CDR3 is TGTGCCAGCTCACCATCCAACAGGGTGGACGAAAAACTGTTTTTT.

This chain links TRBV2 with TRBJ1-4, with 7 bases lining up with TRBD1. V was pared by 6 bases and J by 6 bases, with 10 bases of the junction left unmatched. Germline lookup yields CDR1 SNHLY and CDR2 FYNNEI. The CDR3 is made up of 15 amino acids. In DNA, the CDR3 is TGTGCCAGCAGCTCGACAGGGAGGGGGGATGAAAAACTGTTTTTT. This sequence encodes CASSSTGRGDEKLFF.

The CDR3 reads CASSEGVGLREKLFF. CDR3 nucleotides: TGTGCCAGCAGTGAAGGGGTGGGGTTGAGGGAAAAACTGTTTTTT. The rearrangement joins TRBV2 to TRBJ1-4; D remains unclear. The V gene lost 1 base and the J gene lost 8 bases, with 14 bases spanning the gap. CDR3 length: 15 residues. Germline V gene lookup returns CDR1 SNHLY and CDR2 FYNNEI.

The rearrangement joins TRBV30 to TRBJ1-2; 8 nucleotides align to TRBD1. CDR3 length: 16 amino acids. CDR1 is GTSNPN and CDR2 is SVGIG in the germline V gene (reference sequence). V lost 3 bases to trimming and J lost 1 base; unmatched junction nucleotides: 10. CDR3 sequence (DNA): TGTGCCTGGAGCCCCGTCCAGGGGGCATATAACTATGGCTACACCTTC. Residues: CAWSPVQGAYNYGYTF.

The chain carries TRBV6-5 and TRBJ2-2; weak D call: TRBD1 (6 bases). V was pared by 7 bases and J by 5 bases, with 14 bases between. The CDR3 covers 14 residues. CDR1 MNHEY and CDR2 SVGAGI come from the germline V gene. Here the CDR3 DNA reads TGTGCCAGCATCCCCAGGGGTTGGACCGGGGAGCTGTTTTTT. It translates to CASIPRGWTGELFF.

This sequence joins TRBV11-2 and TRBJ2-3; 11 bases agree with TRBD2. Looked up from germline, CDR1 is SGHAT and CDR2 is FQNNGV. There are 16 residues in the CDR3. J gave up 5 bases and V 4 bases, and 8 bases lay outside the gene matches. As DNA, the CDR3 is TGTGCCAGCAGCTCCGCCTTAGCGGGGGGGATAGATACGCAGTATTTT. It is translated as CASSSALAGGIDTQYF.

The chain has TRBV4-2 and TRBJ2-1; 13 bases are shared with TRBD2. The CDR3 is made up of 16 amino acids. Germline values: CDR1 LGHNA, CDR2 YNFKEQ. J gave up 9 bases and V 3 bases, and 8 bases lay outside the gene matches. The CDR3 DNA reads as TGTGCCAGCAGCCAGGAACTAGCGGGGGGGCGGGGTGAGCAGTTCTTC. Residues: CASSQELAGGRGEQFF.

The chain uses TRBV7-9 and TRBJ1-4; 7 nucleotides match TRBD1. Trimming cost V 5 bases and J 5 bases; bases outside gene matches: 8. Germline CDR1 reads SEHNR; CDR2 reads FQNEAQ (reference sequence). The CDR3 consists of 15 residues. As DNA, the CDR3 is TGTGCCAGCAGCGACTCCGGGACAGAAAATGAAAAACTGTTTTTT. This sequence encodes CASSDSGTENEKLFF.

V and J are TRBV15 and TRBJ1-1; weak D call: TRBD1 (5 bases). The V and J ends lost 0 bases and 8 bases respectively, with 10 bases between them. Germline V lookup: CDR1 LNHNV, CDR2 YYDKDF (reference sequence). The CDR3 is 13 amino acids. CDR3: CATSRDERDEAFF. As DNA, the CDR3 is TGTGCCACCAGCAGAGATGAGAGGGACGAAGCTTTCTTT.

The CDR3 is CASSIFSGYTF. The CDR3 bases are TGTGCCAGCAGTATATTTTCTGGCTACACCTTC. The chain couples TRBV12-3 or TRBV12-4 to TRBJ1-2; no clear D. V was clipped by 5 bases and J by 7 bases, with 8 bases between them. The CDR3 covers 11 residues.

The V and J genes are TRBV5-1 and TRBJ2-7, with TRBD1 identical over 10 bases. The J segment lost 5 bases and the V segment lost 0 bases, leaving 5 bases of the junction unmatched. The CDR3 length is 15 residues. Germline CDR1 and CDR2: SGHRS and YFSETQ. CDR3 DNA: TGCGCCAGCAGCTTGGGGACAGGGGGGTCCCACGAGCAGTACTTC. Its translation: CASSLGTGGSHEQYF.

The chain joins TRBV7-2 to TRBJ2-3, with D hard to call. The CDR3 runs to 12 residues. The germline V gene encodes CDR1 SGHTA and CDR2 FQGNSA. The ends were cut back, 2 bases at V and 7 bases at J, with 7 bases in the middle. In DNA, the CDR3 is TGTGCCAGCAGCTTAAAGGCGAATACGCAGTATTTT. Its translation is CASSLKANTQYF.

The V gene is TRBV5-8, the J gene TRBJ2-2; no firm D call. The CDR3 contains 14 residues. With 0 bases removed from V and 2 bases from J, the gap between germline ends came to 5 bases. CDR1 is SGHTS and CDR2 is YDEGEE in the germline V gene. CDR3 DNA: TGTGCCAGCAGCTTGGGGGGTAACACCGGGGAGCTGTTTTTT. Amino acid sequence: CASSLGGNTGELFF.

A single count supports this clone. Other DNA sequences in the same sample also yield this CDR3. J is TRBJ2-2 and V is TRBV11-2, with no clear D. Germline lookup yields CDR1 SGHAT and CDR2 FQNNGV. The CDR3 has 13 amino acids. With 5 bases removed from V and 4 bases from J, the gap between germline ends came to 8 bases. The CDR3 loop is CASSLGFTGELFF. Here the CDR3 DNA reads TGTGCCAGCAGCCTAGGTTTCACCGGGGAGCTGTTTTTT.

The V and J genes are TRBV29-1 and TRBJ2-3; 7 bases are a match to TRBD1. The CDR3 runs 15 residues. Germline trimming cut 0 bases from V and 4 bases from J; bases unmatched to any gene: 7. Germline V gives CDR1 SQVTM, CDR2 ANQGSEA. CDR3 bases: TGCAGCGTTGAAGATCCGGCAGGGGGATCAGATACGCAGTATTTT. Translation: CSVEDPAGGSDTQYF.

The V and J genes are TRBV30 and TRBJ1-4; D call uncertain. Germline CDR1 reads GTSNPN; CDR2 reads SVGIG (reference sequence). Trimming took off 1 base at V and 8 bases at J, with 8 bases between the two ends. The CDR3 extends over 12 amino acids. The CDR3 spells CAWSALDEKLFF. CDR3 bases: TGTGCCTGGAGTGCATTGGACGAAAAACTGTTTTTT.

This rearrangement joins TRBV19 to TRBJ1-2, with D possibly matching TRBD1 (5 bases). V was pared by 1 base and J by 6 bases, with 15 bases between. Looked up from germline, CDR1 is LNHDA and CDR2 is SQIVND (reference sequence). The CDR3 consists of 15 residues. This CDR3 reads CASSIGGSLLNGYTF. CDR3 nucleotides: TGTGCCAGTAGTATAGGGGGCAGCCTACTAAATGGCTACACCTTC.

V and J are TRBV10-1 and TRBJ2-3; TRBD2 aligns across 11 bases. This CDR3 is 17 amino acids long. Per germline, CDR1 WNHNN and CDR2 SYGVQD (reference sequence). Trimming cost V 1 base and J 6 bases; bases outside gene matches: 9. The CDR3: CASSEWASGGQYDTQYF. DNA of the CDR3: TGCGCCAGCAGTGAGTGGGCTAGCGGGGGGCAATACGATACGCAGTATTTT.

V and J are TRBV15 and TRBJ1-2, with a weak D call TRBD1 (5 bases). The ends were cut back, 2 bases at V and 3 bases at J, with 22 bases in the middle. This CDR3 spans 18 amino acids. The V gene's germline CDR1 is LNHNV and CDR2 YYDKDF (reference sequence). The CDR3 nucleotides are TGTGCCACCAGCAGACCTGTTAGAGCAGGGTACATCGACTATGGCTACACCTTC. It specifies CATSRPVRAGYIDYGYTF.

The rearrangement uses TRBV4-1 and TRBJ1-2, with 7 bases that match TRBD1. The germline V gene encodes CDR1 MGHRA and CDR2 YSYEKL. The CDR3 has 15 amino acids. The trim removed 4 bases at V and 8 bases at J, leaving 13 bases unmatched. The CDR3 sequence: CASSRTPPTGEGYTF. The CDR3, as DNA: TGCGCCAGCAGCCGCACACCACCAACAGGGGAAGGCTACACCTTC.

In this sample, this clone turned up a few times. The V gene is TRBV6-5, the J gene TRBJ1-5; 8 nucleotides align to TRBD1. Unmatched junction bases numbered 9, after V lost 10 bases and J lost 4 bases. The CDR3 length is 14 residues. CDR1 and CDR2 from the germline V gene are MNHEY and SVGAGI. CDR3 residues: CATTKRQGNQPQHF. For the CDR3, the DNA is TGTGCCACCACAAAACGACAGGGGAATCAGCCCCAGCATTTT.